The 8 T cell receptor beta chains given below trace back to one sample, sequenced in a study of breast tumors, draining lymph nodes, adjacent tissues. Axillary draining lymph nodes of breast cancer patients supplied the node samples. One entry per CDR3 protein results from TCRdb running MiXCR on the multiplex PCR reads. There are approximately 300,000 distinct CDR3 sequences in the sample; 30% occur only once, and 1.1% lies in the top ten. The specimen sequenced was axillary lymph node tissue. These receptors all stem from a female donor with breast cancer. Some clones in this sample may be carry-over from other donors' samples.

In regard to this clonotype: One base away lies a much larger clone, so this may be a sequencing read error. The conserved final phenylalanine or tryptophan is absent from the CDR3, which likely points to a read error. The V and J genes are TRBV19 and TRBJ2-1; no reliable D call. V lost 6 bases and J 0 bases, leaving 15 bases between the germline ends. CDR3 size: 16 residues. The germline CDR1 and CDR2 sequences are LNHDA and SQIVND (reference sequence). Here the CDR3 reads CASSPGPGSSYNEQFS. CDR3 nucleotide sequence: TGTGCCAGTAGCCCCGGCCCAGGTAGCTCCTACAATGAGCAGTTCTCC.

This clonotype was seen ten or more times. The chain links TRBV5-5 to TRBJ1-5; no clear D. Germline loops: CDR1 SGHKS, CDR2 YYEKEE (reference sequence). The CDR3 sequence is 14 residues long. V was clipped by 4 bases and J by 1 base, with 9 bases between them. Here the CDR3 DNA reads TGTGCCAGCAGCAGGACGAGGAGCAATCAGCCCCAGCATTTT. Translated, it gives CASSRTRSNQPQHF.

The CDR3 is CSASLAGIDTQYF. The DNA for the CDR3 is TGCAGTGCTAGTCTGGCGGGGATAGATACGCAGTATTTT. This chain connects TRBV20-1 to TRBJ2-3; D is perhaps TRBD2 (6 bases). The CDR3 contains 13 residues. CDR1 is DFQATT, CDR2 SNEGSKA, per germline (reference sequence). The V end lost 3 bases, the J end lost 5 bases, and 12 bases lay between the germline ends.

As regards this clonotype: One base away lies a much larger clone, so this may be a sequencing read error. This chain links TRBV6-5 with TRBJ2-7; TRBD2 might be the D (6 bases). Germline CDR1 is MNHEY and CDR2 is SVGAGI. This CDR3 contains 13 residues. The CDR3 sequence is CASGYGSYYEQYF. The CDR3 DNA follows: TGTGCCAGCGGTTACGGGAGCTACTACGAGCAGTACTTC.

This clonotype has a count of ten or more. This chain links TRBV6-1 with TRBJ1-2, with D possibly TRBD1 on 5 matching bases. Germline CDR1 and CDR2: MNHNS and SASEGT. This CDR3 has 17 residues. The V and J ends lost 9 bases and 4 bases respectively, with 27 bases between them. CDR3 DNA: TGTGCCAGTGTGGGGGGGGAAGACGTGGGGGTTGGCTATGGCTACACCTTC. This encodes CASVGGEDVGVGYGYTF.

On this clonotype: It may be a read error: a sequence one base away is much more abundant. The gene calls are TRBV4-2 and TRBJ2-1, with unresolved D. CDR1 and CDR2 from the germline V gene are LGHNA and YNFKEQ. Trimming left V 3 bases short and J 10 bases short, with 22 bases between. CDR3 length: 16 residues. The chain's CDR3 is CASSQQVALRREEQFF. The CDR3 DNA follows: TGTGCCAGCAGCCAGCAAGTAGCCCTACGACGCGAGGAGCAGTTCTTC.

The chain is built from TRBV3-1 and TRBJ2-1; the D gene is possibly TRBD1 (7 bases). Germline CDR1 reads LGHDT; CDR2 reads YNNKEL (reference sequence). V was shortened by 1 base and J by 9 bases, with 13 bases between the two germline ends. CDR3 length equals 14 residues. CDR3 nucleotides: TGTGCCAGCAGCCAAGTGAGGCAGGGGGGTGAGCAGTTCTTC. Translated: CASSQVRQGGEQFF.

The sample holds many counts of this clonotype. This chain connects TRBV20-1 to TRBJ2-7; D gene uncertain. Germline V gene data show CDR1 as DFQATT and CDR2 as SNEGSKA (reference sequence). V was trimmed by 5 bases and J by 4 bases, leaving 18 bases between them. The length of the CDR3 is 14 residues. The CDR3 loop reads CSAPFRAATYEQYF. The CDR3 region has the DNA TGCAGTGCTCCCTTTCGCGCGGCAACGTACGAGCAGTACTTC.